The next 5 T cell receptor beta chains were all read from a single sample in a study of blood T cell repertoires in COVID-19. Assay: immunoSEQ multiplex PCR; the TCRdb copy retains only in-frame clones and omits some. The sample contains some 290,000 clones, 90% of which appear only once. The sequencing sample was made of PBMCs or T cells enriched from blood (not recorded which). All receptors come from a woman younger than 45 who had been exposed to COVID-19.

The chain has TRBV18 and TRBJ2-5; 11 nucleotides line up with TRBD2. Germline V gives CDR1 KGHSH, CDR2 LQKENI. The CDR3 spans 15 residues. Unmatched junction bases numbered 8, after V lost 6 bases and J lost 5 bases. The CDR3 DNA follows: TGTGCCAGCTCCCCCTCACGGACTAGCGGGGAGACCCAGTACTTC. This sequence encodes CASSPSRTSGETQYF. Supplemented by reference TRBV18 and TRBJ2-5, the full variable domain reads NAGVMQNPRHLVRRRGQEARLRCSPMKGHSHVYWYRQLPEEGLKFMVYLQKENIIDESGMPKERFSAEFPKEGPSILRIQQVVRGDSAAYFCASSPSRTSGETQYFGPGTRLLVL.

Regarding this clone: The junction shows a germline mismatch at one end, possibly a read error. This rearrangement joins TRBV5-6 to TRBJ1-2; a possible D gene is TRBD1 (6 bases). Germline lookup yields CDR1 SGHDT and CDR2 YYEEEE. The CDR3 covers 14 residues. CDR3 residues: CASSFIRGWRYTRF. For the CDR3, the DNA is TGTGCCAGCAGCTTTATCAGGGGCTGGAGGTATACCCGCTTC.

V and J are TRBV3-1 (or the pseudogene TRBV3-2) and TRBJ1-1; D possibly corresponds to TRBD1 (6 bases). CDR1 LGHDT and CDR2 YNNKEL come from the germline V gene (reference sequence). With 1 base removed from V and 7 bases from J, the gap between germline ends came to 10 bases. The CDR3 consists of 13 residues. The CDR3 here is CASSQGTVFEAFF. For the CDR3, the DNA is TGTGCCAGCAGCCAAGGGACAGTTTTTGAAGCTTTCTTT.

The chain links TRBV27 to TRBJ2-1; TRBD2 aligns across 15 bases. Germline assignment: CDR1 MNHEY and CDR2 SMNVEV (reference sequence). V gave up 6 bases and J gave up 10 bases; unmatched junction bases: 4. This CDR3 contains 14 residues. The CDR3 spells CASRGLAGGGEQFF. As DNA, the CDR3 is TGTGCCAGCAGGGGACTAGCGGGGGGCGGCGAGCAGTTCTTC.

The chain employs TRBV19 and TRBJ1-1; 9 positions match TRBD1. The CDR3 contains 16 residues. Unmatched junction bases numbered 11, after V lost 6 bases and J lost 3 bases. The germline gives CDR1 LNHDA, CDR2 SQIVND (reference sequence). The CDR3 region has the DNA TGTGCCAGTAGCCCCGGGACAGGGAGGAGGTACACTGAAGCTTTCTTT. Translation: CASSPGTGRRYTEAFF.